The 21 T cell receptor beta chains presented below share a single source sample, sequenced in a study of response to subunit inactivated influenza vaccine. TCRdb processed the RT-PCR reads anew with MiXCR; each CDR3 protein has one entry. The repertoire holds about 500,000 distinct CDR3 sequences, with approximately 15% as singletons. The starting material was CD4+ T cells sorted from PBMCs, obtained around 25 months after vaccination. These receptors all stem from a man between 45 and 75 years old who received an inactivated influenza vaccine.

The chain has TRBV5-1 and TRBJ2-1, with D possibly TRBD1 on 5 matching bases. V lost 2 bases to trimming and J lost 0 bases, with 15 bases between them. The germline gives CDR1 SGHRS, CDR2 YFSETQ. The length of the CDR3 is 17 residues. The CDR3 region is CASSLRQSWSSYNEQFF. The CDR3 DNA sequence: TGCGCCAGCAGCTTAAGACAGTCCTGGAGCTCCTACAATGAGCAGTTCTTC.

This clonotype was counted between two and nine times. The V gene is TRBV15, the J gene TRBJ2-5; tentative D call: TRBD2 (5 bases). Looked up from germline, CDR1 is LNHNV and CDR2 is YYDKDF (reference sequence). V lost 11 bases, J lost 0 bases, and 16 bases lay in between. This CDR3 region has 14 residues. The CDR3 spells CARWVAKYQETQYF. The CDR3, as DNA: TGTGCCCGGTGGGTAGCGAAGTACCAAGAGACCCAGTACTTC.

V gene TRBV10-3 combines with J gene TRBJ1-1; 10 bases align to TRBD1. V shed 6 bases, J shed 4 bases, and the junction held 2 bases outside the gene matches. The CDR3 runs 13 residues. Germline V gives CDR1 ENHRY, CDR2 SYGVKD. The CDR3 region is CAIRRDRGTEAFF. The DNA of the CDR3 is TGTGCCATCAGGAGGGACAGGGGCACTGAAGCTTTCTTT.

The V and J genes are TRBV24-1 and TRBJ2-2; D gene ambiguous. CDR1 is KGHDR, CDR2 SFDVKD, per germline. This CDR3 comprises 14 residues. V was cut by 5 bases and J by 2 bases, with 8 bases left in between. CDR3 residues: CATSGFTNTGELFF. CDR3 coding DNA: TGTGCCACCAGTGGTTTTACCAACACCGGGGAGCTGTTTTTT.

V usage is TRBV20-1 and J usage is TRBJ2-7; D not certain. CDR1 DFQATT and CDR2 SNEGSKA come from the germline V gene (reference sequence). Deletions cut 0 bases from V and 7 bases from J, with 10 bases between. This CDR3 contains 12 residues. The CDR3 here is CSARDVLREQYF. CDR3 nucleotides: TGCAGTGCTAGAGACGTTCTGAGAGAGCAGTACTTC.

The J gene is TRBJ2-3, the V gene TRBV4-2, with TRBD2 matching 10 bases. Germline-derived CDR1 and CDR2 are LGHNA and YNFKEQ. V shed 3 bases, J shed 6 bases, and the junction held 12 bases outside the gene matches. This CDR3 spans 17 amino acids. For the CDR3, the DNA is TGTGCCAGCAGCCACTATCGGGCTAGCGGGAGTACCGATACGCAGTATTTT. It codes for CASSHYRASGSTDTQYF.

The chain combines TRBV12-3 or TRBV12-4 with TRBJ2-2; D not certain. V was pared by 7 bases and J by 4 bases, with 7 bases between. This CDR3 contains 12 residues. The CDR3 DNA sequence: TGTGCCAGCACCTTGCTCACCGGGGAGCTGTTTTTT. As protein: CASTLLTGELFF.

This clonotype has a handful of counts. CDR3 residues: CASSQSGTGNTEAFF. In DNA, the CDR3 is TGCGCCAGCAGCCAATCCGGGACAGGGAACACTGAAGCTTTCTTT. The J gene is TRBJ1-1, the V gene TRBV4-3, with 8 positions matching TRBD1. V lost 2 bases and J lost 1; bases outside the gene matches: 3. Per the germline V gene, CDR1 is LGHNA and CDR2 is YSLEER. The CDR3 spans 15 residues.

There are a few counts of this clonotype. This chain links TRBV7-9 with TRBJ1-3, with D possibly being TRBD1 (6 bases). Germline V gene lookup returns CDR1 SEHNR and CDR2 FQNEAQ (reference sequence). This CDR3 is built from 13 residues. V was clipped by 7 bases and J by 4 bases, with 11 bases between them. CDR3 residues: CASNREKGNTIYF. Written as DNA, the CDR3 is TGTGCCAGCAACAGGGAGAAAGGAAACACCATATATTTT.

This chain connects TRBV3-1 to TRBJ1-6, with D possibly being TRBD1 (5 bases). Germline V gene sequence: CDR1 LGHDT, CDR2 YNNKEL (reference sequence). Deletions cut 4 bases from V and 9 bases from J, with 13 bases between. This CDR3 region has 14 residues. The CDR3 reads CASSPWQGSSPLHF. In DNA, the CDR3 is TGTGCCAGCAGCCCCTGGCAGGGCTCTTCACCCCTCCACTTT.

This clonotype was seen at least ten times. The V gene is TRBV6-2 or TRBV6-3, the J gene TRBJ1-1; 8 nucleotides line up with TRBD1. The V and J ends lost 6 bases and 6 bases, in that order; junction bases with no gene match: 9. The CDR3 runs 14 residues. CDR1 is MNHEY and CDR2 is SVGEGT in the germline V gene. This CDR3 is CASRSGQGIAEAFF. CDR3 in DNA: TGTGCCAGCAGATCCGGACAGGGAATCGCTGAAGCTTTCTTT.

This clonotype was counted a few times. V usage is TRBV5-1 and J usage is TRBJ2-5, with TRBD2 identical over 9 bases. This CDR3 has 15 residues. The germline CDR1 and CDR2 sequences are SGHRS and YFSETQ. V lost 4 bases and J lost 5; bases outside the gene matches: 9. CDR3 sequence: CASSTSSGNLETQYF. CDR3 sequence (DNA): TGCGCCAGCAGCACATCTAGCGGGAATCTGGAGACCCAGTACTTC.

This clonotype was recorded at least ten times. V is TRBV6-5 and J is TRBJ2-3; the D is unclear. Trimming shortened V by 0 bases and J by 3 bases, and 7 bases separated the two germline ends. The CDR3 covers 14 residues. Germline V CDR1 and CDR2: MNHEY, SVGAGI. CDR3 region: CASSYSHGTDTQYF. The CDR3 nucleotides read TGTGCCAGCAGTTACTCGCACGGGACAGATACGCAGTATTTT.

The chain has TRBV20-1 and TRBJ2-5; tentatively, D is TRBD2 (6 bases). The V end lost 3 bases, the J end lost 5 bases, and 19 bases lay between the germline ends. Germline V CDR1 and CDR2: DFQATT, SNEGSKA (reference sequence). The CDR3 extends over 15 amino acids. The CDR3 protein is CSARGSAGTAETQYF. DNA for the CDR3: TGCAGTGCTAGGGGGTCGGCGGGAACTGCGGAGACCCAGTACTTC.

This chain uses TRBV18 with TRBJ2-7; D uncertain. CDR1 is KGHSH, CDR2 LQKENI, per germline. The V end lost 3 bases, the J end lost 6 bases, and 9 bases lay between the germline ends. The CDR3 spans 12 residues. The CDR3 spells CASSPSTREQYF. The CDR3 DNA reads as TGTGCCAGCTCACCGTCTACTCGCGAGCAGTACTTC.

V usage is TRBV5-5 and J usage is TRBJ2-7; no firm D call. Germline CDR1 is SGHKS and CDR2 is YYEKEE (reference sequence). The CDR3 covers 12 residues. Trimming left V 4 bases short and J 6 bases short, with 11 bases between. The CDR3 DNA sequence: TGTGCCAGCAGCGTGGACCTGGGCGAGCAGTACTTC. Amino acid sequence: CASSVDLGEQYF.

The chain links TRBV4-3 to TRBJ1-4; the match to TRBD1 covers 9 bases. CDR1 LGHNA and CDR2 YSLEER come from the germline V gene. The CDR3 totals 16 residues. The ends lost 4 bases at V and 7 bases at J; junction bases unmatched: 10. The CDR3 region is CASSRGMGQGGEKLFF. The DNA for the CDR3 is TGCGCCAGCAGCCGAGGTATGGGACAGGGAGGTGAAAAACTGTTTTTT.

This clonotype was seen a handful of times. The J gene is TRBJ2-1, the V gene TRBV11-2; D is unresolved. Trimming cost V 4 bases and J 0 bases, with 22 bases left between them. Germline assignment: CDR1 SGHAT and CDR2 FQNNGV. The CDR3 extends over 19 amino acids. CDR3 sequence (DNA): TGTGCCAGCAGCTCCTATCAGCAGTACAGTCGACGCTCCTACAATGAGCAGTTCTTC. This translates into CASSSYQQYSRRSYNEQFF. The variable domain in full, completed from reference TRBV11-2 and TRBJ2-1, reads EAGVAQSPRYKIIEKRQSVAFWCNPISGHATLYWYQQILGQGPKLLIQFQNNGVVDDSQLPKDRFSAERLKGVDSTLKIQPAKLEDSAVYLCASSSYQQYSRRSYNEQFFGPGTRLTVL.

This clonotype was detected a few times. The V and J genes are TRBV12-3 or TRBV12-4 and TRBJ2-3; 12 bases are shared with TRBD2. This CDR3 comprises 16 residues. V gave up 5 bases and J gave up 3 bases; unmatched junction bases: 6. CDR3 DNA sequence: TGTGCCAGCAGTACCCGACTAGCGGGAGTTACAGATACGCAGTATTTT. Translated: CASSTRLAGVTDTQYF.

This clonotype was detected only a few times. The chain links TRBV4-3 to TRBJ2-3; D is ambiguous. V was trimmed by 1 base and J by 2 bases, leaving 10 bases between them. CDR3 size: 15 residues. Germline V CDR1 and CDR2: LGHNA, YSLEER. CDR3 DNA: TGCGCCAGCAGCCAAGCGGTAGCCAACACAGATACGCAGTATTTT. Translating gives CASSQAVANTDTQYF.

This clonotype was found a few times. This chain connects TRBV6-6 to TRBJ1-2; maybe TRBD1 (5 bases). The germline V and J ends were trimmed by 6 bases and 0 bases, with 5 bases remaining between them. The CDR3 totals 12 residues. The germline V gene encodes CDR1 MNHNY and CDR2 SVGAGI (reference sequence). The CDR3 DNA reads as TGTGCCAGCAGAGGGGCTAACTATGGCTACACCTTC. Its translation: CASRGANYGYTF.